This entry describes one T cell receptor beta chain. What it binds is unknown. Coverage ceases 3 residues before the CDR3 finishes, and the germline J gene fills in the end. Measured with immunoSEQ multiplex PCR; TCRdb has only the in-frame clones, and not every one. This sample's table reports over 30,000 clones. These data come from a study of T cells in women clearing cervical HPV infection. General observations from the study: Timing of associations relative to infection is unclear; T-cell subsets were not isolated.

J lost 3 bases, V lost 5 bases, and 0 bases had no gene match. CDR1 and CDR2 (germline): SGHTA, FQGTGA. This CDR3 region has 13 residues. Sequencing was performed on blood buffy coat. The chain has TRBV7-3 and TRBJ2-3; 9 bases fit TRBD2. This sequence was found in a woman aged 18-70 years with a cervical HPV16 infection that either progressed to CIN3+ or cleared (not recorded which). CDR3 in amino acids: CASSAGGTDTQYF. The CDR3 DNA, read in part, is TGTGCCAGCAGCGCGGGGGGGACAGATACG.